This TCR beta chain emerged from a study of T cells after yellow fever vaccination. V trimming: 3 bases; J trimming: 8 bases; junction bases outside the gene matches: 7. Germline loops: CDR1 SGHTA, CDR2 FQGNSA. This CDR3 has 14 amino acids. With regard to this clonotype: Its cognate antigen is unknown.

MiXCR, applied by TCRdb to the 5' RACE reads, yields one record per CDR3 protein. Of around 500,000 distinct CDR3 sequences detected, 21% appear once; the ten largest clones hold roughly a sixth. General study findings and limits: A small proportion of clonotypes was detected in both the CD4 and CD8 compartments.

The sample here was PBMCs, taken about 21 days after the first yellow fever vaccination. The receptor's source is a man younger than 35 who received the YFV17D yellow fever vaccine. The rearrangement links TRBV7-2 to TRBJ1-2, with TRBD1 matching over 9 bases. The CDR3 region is CASSFRDREGGYTF. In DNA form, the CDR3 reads TGTGCCAGCAGCTTTCGGGACAGGGAGGGGGGCTACACCTTC.